Below are 15 T cell receptor beta chains sequenced from a single sample in a study of blood T cell repertoires in COVID-19. The repertoire was sequenced with immunoSEQ multiplex PCR; TCRdb's copy has only in-frame clones and lacks some. The sample has some 200,000 clones, 85% to 90% seen once; the top ten hold 3% to 4.5%. The sequencing sample was made of peripheral blood. The receptor source for this set is a man aged 18 to 29 with active or convalescent COVID-19.

The chain has TRBV12-3 or TRBV12-4 and TRBJ2-1; 11 positions match TRBD2. The CDR3 is made up of 13 amino acids. With 3 bases clipped from V and 10 bases from J, the junction kept 2 bases outside the gene matches. The CDR3 protein is CASSFLAGGEQFF. The CDR3 coding sequence is TGTGCCAGCAGTTTTTTAGCGGGAGGGGAGCAGTTCTTC.

The rearrangement joins TRBV6-5 to TRBJ1-1, with a weak D call TRBD1 (6 bases). CDR1 and CDR2 (germline): MNHEY, SVGAGI. The CDR3 extends over 14 amino acids. The V and J ends lost 6 bases and 8 bases respectively, with 19 bases between them. CDR3 DNA: TGTGCCAGCAGGCCTAAGGACAGTCCCGGAGAAGCTTTCTTT. Its protein product is CASRPKDSPGEAFF.

This sequence joins TRBV4-1 and TRBJ1-4; 7 bases are shared with TRBD1. Looked up from germline, CDR1 is MGHRA and CDR2 is YSYEKL. The CDR3 contains 13 residues. V lost 1 base and J lost 13; bases outside the gene matches: 6. CDR3 protein: CASSQGLQGGLFF. CDR3 DNA: TGCGCCAGCAGCCAAGGCTTGCAGGGGGGACTGTTTTTT.

This clone appeared once. The CDR3 spells CASSVPLAVNEQFF. Written as DNA, the CDR3 is TGTGCCAGCAGTGTCCCCCTAGCGGTAAATGAGCAGTTCTTC. The chain carries TRBV11-3 and TRBJ2-1; TRBD2 aligns across 7 bases. V lost 6 bases and J lost 7; bases outside the gene matches: 9. Germline loops: CDR1 SGHNT, CDR2 YENEEA. This CDR3 has 14 amino acids.

This clone appeared a few times. The chain recombines TRBV4-2 with TRBJ2-7; possible D gene TRBD1, 6 bases. This CDR3 comprises 15 residues. Trimming shortened V by 4 bases and J by 1 base, and 14 bases separated the two germline ends. Germline CDR1 is LGHNA and CDR2 is YNFKEQ. The CDR3 DNA reads TGTGCCAGCAGCCTCAGCCAACAGGGTTCCTACGAGCAGTACTTC. It specifies CASSLSQQGSYEQYF.

The table lists this clone with a count of one. The chain combines TRBV5-4 with TRBJ2-1; 8 bases are a match to TRBD1. The germline gives CDR1 SGHNT, CDR2 YYREEE (reference sequence). Trimming took 4 bases from V and 4 from J; bases not matched to a gene: 7. This CDR3 contains 15 residues. In nucleotides, the CDR3 is TGTGCCAGCAGCACAAACAGGGGGTCATACAATGAGCAGTTCTTC. Its translation is CASSTNRGSYNEQFF.

This clone was seen just once. This chain uses TRBV6-5 with TRBJ2-1; TRBD2 is a possible D gene (5 bases). CDR1 is MNHEY, CDR2 SVGAGI, per germline. CDR3 size: 11 residues. V was pared by 2 bases and J by 9 bases, with 5 bases between. CDR3 protein: CASSYAGEQFF. The CDR3 nucleotides read TGTGCCAGCAGTTACGCGGGTGAGCAGTTCTTC.

This clone was seen just once. The chain links TRBV5-1 to TRBJ2-1, with 10 bases lining up with TRBD2. The CDR3 is made up of 16 amino acids. J gave up 7 bases and V 4 bases, and 11 bases lay outside the gene matches. Germline V gene lookup returns CDR1 SGHRS and CDR2 YFSETQ. CDR3 DNA sequence: TGCGCCAGCAGCCGACTGGGGGCTAGCGGGAGTAATGAGCAGTTCTTC. Translating it yields CASSRLGASGSNEQFF.

J is TRBJ1-2 and V is TRBV12-3 or TRBV12-4; 8 nucleotides match TRBD1. Trimming at V came to 5 bases and at J to 10 bases, leaving 6 bases not matched to a gene. The CDR3 covers 12 residues. The DNA of the CDR3 is TGTGCCAGCAGTCCGGACAGGGAGGCCTACACCTTC. It yields the protein CASSPDREAYTF.

V usage is TRBV29-1 and J usage is TRBJ2-7; 10 positions agree with TRBD1. The CDR3 sequence is 13 residues long. V gave up 7 bases and J gave up 4 bases; unmatched junction bases: 7. Germline V gives CDR1 SQVTM, CDR2 ANQGSEA. CDR3 in amino acids: CSGLGTGEYEQYF. CDR3 nucleotide sequence: TGCAGCGGCCTCGGGACAGGGGAATACGAGCAGTACTTC.

The gene calls are TRBV11-3 and TRBJ2-2; the match to TRBD1 covers 10 bases. The germline V gene has CDR1 SGHNT and CDR2 YENEEA. Trimming removed 8 bases from V and 6 bases from J; junction bases left unmatched: 12. CDR3 length: 16 amino acids. CDR3 sequence (DNA): TGTGCCAGCCGCAAGGGGGGACAGGGGACCCCCGGGGAGCTGTTTTTT. It encodes CASRKGGQGTPGELFF.

The gene calls are TRBV6-2 or TRBV6-3 and TRBJ2-7; D not certain. V was shortened by 5 bases and J by 5 bases, with 19 bases between the two germline ends. Germline CDR1 is MNHEY and CDR2 is SVGEGT. The CDR3 is 15 residues long. As DNA, the CDR3 is TGTGCCAGCAGTCCCCCTCGCTGGAGAAACAACGAGCAGTACTTC. Translating it yields CASSPPRWRNNEQYF.

The rearrangement uses TRBV19 and TRBJ1-1; TRBD1 is a possible D gene (6 bases). Trimming removed 3 bases at V and 2 bases at J, with 10 bases between. This CDR3 region has 14 residues. Germline V gives CDR1 LNHDA, CDR2 SQIVND (reference sequence). The CDR3 region has the DNA TGTGCCAGTAGTATGGTACAGGGAAACACTGAAGCTTTCTTT. This gives the protein CASSMVQGNTEAFF.

This sequence joins TRBV7-2 and TRBJ2-7; no definite D call. Trimming took 5 bases from V and 3 from J, leaving 11 bases between them. Per the germline V gene, CDR1 is SGHTA and CDR2 is FQGNSA. CDR3 size: 13 residues. The CDR3: CASSHSSGYEQYV. For the CDR3, the DNA is TGTGCCAGCAGCCACTCCTCCGGCTACGAGCAGTACGTC.

This clone was picked up a small number of times. The sample carries other DNA sequences with the same CDR3. The rearrangement joins TRBV9 to TRBJ1-1, with D unclear. The CDR3 contains 14 residues. Germline V gene data show CDR1 as SGDLS and CDR2 as YYNGEE. The ends were cut back, 0 bases at V and 4 bases at J, with 10 bases in the middle. The CDR3: CASSVGGVATEAFF. DNA of the CDR3: TGTGCCAGCAGCGTAGGGGGAGTGGCCACTGAAGCTTTCTTT.